This T cell receptor (beta chain) originates from a study of blood T cell repertoires in COVID-19. Looking at the study overall: Acute and convalescent COVID-19 samples came from the United States, Italy and Spain. PBMCs, B-cell-depleted T cells, or T cells were the source of the cDNA or gDNA that made up the material.

CDR1 LGHNA and CDR2 YNFKEQ come from the germline V gene. This CDR3 spans 15 amino acids. V was clipped by 0 bases and J by 3 bases; unmatched bases: 1. In the original analysis: The assay estimated nucleated cells by amplifying reference gene primers. The data were produced by immunoSEQ multiplex PCR, yet TCRdb's version contains in-frame clones alone and is incomplete. The V and J calls and clone size are taken from that table; D and trimming were inferred from the DNA. In the table there are some 120,000 clones, roughly 83% of which are singletons. The chain carries TRBV4-2 and TRBJ1-4, with TRBD1 matching over 7 bases. The source material was peripheral blood. The sequence was obtained from a woman in her fifties or sixties with acute or convalescent COVID-19. Written as DNA, the CDR3 is TGTGCCAGCAGCCAAGAACAGGGGTCTAATGAAAAACTGTTTTTT. Translating gives CASSQEQGSNEKLFF.